One sample yielded the 12 T cell receptor beta chains listed below, sequenced in a study of blood T cell repertoires in COVID-19. The repertoire was sequenced with immunoSEQ multiplex PCR; TCRdb's copy has only in-frame clones and lacks some. Here the sample spans over 250,000 clones, around 87% being singletons. The sample comprised peripheral blood. These receptors all come from a woman aged 45-65 years with acute or convalescent COVID-19.

This rearrangement joins TRBV12-3 or TRBV12-4 to TRBJ1-1; possibly TRBD1 for D (5 bases). V was trimmed by 6 bases and J by 0 bases, leaving 8 bases between them. This CDR3 is built from 13 residues. CDR3 amino acids: CASRVQVNTEAFF. In nucleotides, the CDR3 is TGTGCCAGCAGAGTACAGGTGAACACTGAAGCTTTCTTT.

The chain links TRBV7-8 to TRBJ1-2; 7 nucleotides match TRBD1. Germline CDR1 is SGHVS and CDR2 is FQNEAQ. The CDR3 extends over 16 amino acids. V dropped 5 bases and J dropped 5; count of bases not matched to a gene: 14. The CDR3: CASSLRDRVEGYGYTF. The DNA for the CDR3 is TGTGCCAGCAGCCTCAGAGACAGGGTTGAGGGGTATGGCTACACCTTC.

The gene calls are TRBV28 and TRBJ1-1, with 9 positions matching TRBD1. This CDR3 spans 14 amino acids. Germline trimming cut 4 bases from V and 3 bases from J; bases unmatched to any gene: 3. Germline CDR1 reads MDHEN; CDR2 reads SYDVKM. CDR3 bases: TGTGCCAGCAGTTCCGGGACAGGGCACACTGAAGCTTTCTTT. Translation gives CASSSGTGHTEAFF.

This chain joins TRBV5-1 and TRBJ1-4, with TRBD1 matching 8 bases. The CDR3 length is 15 residues. V gave up 5 bases and J gave up 2 bases; unmatched junction bases: 5. Germline V CDR1 and CDR2: SGHRS, YFSETQ. The CDR3 region is CASRPQGATNEKLFF. DNA of the CDR3: TGCGCCAGCAGACCCCAGGGGGCCACTAATGAAAAACTGTTTTTT.

With respect to this clone: In the same sample, other DNA sequences code for this CDR3. This sequence joins TRBV18 and TRBJ1-1; D is undetermined. The CDR3 spans 13 residues. Trimming took 4 bases from V and 2 from J, leaving 8 bases between them. The germline gives CDR1 KGHSH, CDR2 LQKENI. The CDR3 region is CASSQGGNTEAFF. CDR3 bases: TGTGCCAGCTCACAGGGAGGCAACACTGAAGCTTTCTTT.

Only one count was recorded for this clone. V gene TRBV4-2 combines with J gene TRBJ1-4; 7 bases line up with TRBD1. V gave up 5 bases and J gave up 8 bases; unmatched junction bases: 11. This CDR3 is 15 amino acids long. Germline CDR1 LGHNA, CDR2 YNFKEQ. CDR3 loop: CASSTRQQGDEKLFF. CDR3 in DNA: TGTGCCAGCAGCACACGACAGCAGGGGGACGAAAAACTGTTTTTT.

This chain links TRBV9 with TRBJ2-3; perhaps TRBD1 as D (7 bases). This CDR3 contains 19 residues. V lost 0 bases and J 2 bases, leaving 22 bases between the germline ends. CDR1 is SGDLS, CDR2 YYNGEE, per germline. CDR3 sequence: CASSVALIWGDSVTDTQYF. CDR3 in DNA: TGTGCCAGCAGCGTAGCTCTTATCTGGGGGGACAGTGTCACAGATACGCAGTATTTT. The full variable domain, completed using reference TRBV9 and TRBJ2-3, is DSGVTQTPKHLITATGQRVTLRCSPRSGDLSVYWYQQSLDQGLQFLIQYYNGEERAKGNILERFSAQQFPDLHSELNLSSLELGDSALYFCASSVALIWGDSVTDTQYFGPGTRLTVL.

The chain carries TRBV6-5 and TRBJ1-5, with 9 nucleotides matching TRBD1. This CDR3 spans 14 amino acids. Germline trimming cut 5 bases from V and 6 bases from J; bases unmatched to any gene: 5. CDR1 is MNHEY and CDR2 is SVGAGI in the germline V gene. The CDR3 DNA sequence: TGTGCCAGCAGTCCACAGGGGGCGAGTCAGCCCCAGCATTTT. This sequence encodes CASSPQGASQPQHF.

J is TRBJ2-5 and V is TRBV3-1 (or the pseudogene TRBV3-2), with 8 bases fitting TRBD1. J gave up 1 base and V 7 bases, and 8 bases lay outside the gene matches. Germline values: CDR1 LGHDT, CDR2 YNNKEL (reference sequence). This CDR3 is 15 amino acids long. This CDR3 is CASTPPTGAQETQYF. The DNA of the CDR3 is TGTGCCAGCACGCCCCCGACAGGGGCCCAAGAGACCCAGTACTTC.

This sequence joins TRBV2 and TRBJ1-6; 8 bases fit TRBD1. V lost 5 bases to trimming and J lost 6 bases; unmatched junction nucleotides: 3. The CDR3 extends over 14 amino acids. Germline V gene data show CDR1 as SNHLY and CDR2 as FYNNEI. This CDR3 reads CASSTRGPNSPLHF. DNA of the CDR3: TGTGCCAGCAGTACCAGGGGGCCTAATTCACCCCTCCACTTT.

This clone has a handful of counts. V is TRBV7-6 and J is TRBJ1-4, with 7 bases matching TRBD1. This CDR3 contains 14 residues. After removal of 4 bases from V and 8 bases from J, the junction contained 7 bases not matched to a gene. Germline CDR1 SGHVS, CDR2 FNYEAQ. CDR3 residues: CASSSTGDREKLFF. CDR3 bases: TGTGCCAGCAGCTCTACAGGGGATCGAGAAAAACTGTTTTTT.

The rearrangement joins TRBV6-6 to TRBJ1-2; 9 bases agree with TRBD1. The CDR3 runs to 14 residues. V was clipped by 7 bases and J by 4 bases; unmatched bases: 7. Germline V gives CDR1 MNHNY, CDR2 SVGAGI (reference sequence). For the CDR3, the DNA is TGTGCCAGCACATTGGACAGGGGTACCTATGGCTACACCTTC. It translates to CASTLDRGTYGYTF.